These 20 T cell receptor beta chains came from one sample sequenced in a study of blood T cells in healthy people across ages. A J-beta primer mix and a sample-barcoded 5' primer were used in a second PCR of roughly 7 to 12 cycles. From the 5' RACE reads, TCRdb called clonotypes with MiXCR, one entry per CDR3 protein. The data hold approximately 820,000 distinct CDR3 sequences, with around 43% observed a single time. Sequenced: blood. Every receptor here comes from a man in his 60s in good health.

This clonotype was recorded a few times. V usage is TRBV29-1 and J usage is TRBJ1-1, with D possibly TRBD1 on 5 matching bases. The ends were cut back, 3 bases at V and 2 bases at J, with 13 bases in the middle. The CDR3 is 14 amino acids. Germline V lookup: CDR1 SQVTM, CDR2 ANQGSEA. The CDR3 spells CSVDLRGGNTEAFF. The CDR3, as DNA: TGCAGCGTTGATCTCCGGGGCGGAAACACTGAAGCTTTCTTT.

This clonotype has just a few counts. This sequence joins TRBV5-1 and TRBJ1-1; the D gene is possibly TRBD1 (5 bases). The CDR3 runs 15 residues. V shed 5 bases and J shed 1 base, with 15 bases lying between them. Germline V gives CDR1 SGHRS, CDR2 YFSETQ. The CDR3 bases are TGCGCCAGCAGATGGGGATGGGGGACGAACACTGAAGCTTTCTTT. Encoded protein: CASRWGWGTNTEAFF.

The V and J genes are TRBV6-5 and TRBJ2-1, with TRBD2 as a possible D gene (5 bases). V dropped 7 bases and J dropped 5 bases, with 12 bases sitting between them. Germline V gene lookup returns CDR1 MNHEY and CDR2 SVGAGI. The CDR3 is made up of 13 amino acids. CDR3 sequence reads: CASNNRGDNEQFF. The CDR3 region has the DNA TGTGCCAGCAACAACCGGGGAGACAATGAGCAGTTCTTC.

A few counts support this clonotype. The V gene is TRBV7-2, the J gene TRBJ2-3; 9 bases line up with TRBD2. V lost 0 bases and J lost 3; bases outside the gene matches: 4. The CDR3 spans 16 residues. Germline V gene data show CDR1 as SGHTA and CDR2 as FQGNSA. This CDR3 reads CASSLAPGLATDTQYF. The CDR3 DNA reads TGTGCCAGCAGCTTAGCTCCGGGACTAGCAACAGATACGCAGTATTTT.

The V and J genes are TRBV6-2 or TRBV6-3 and TRBJ1-4; D unclear. The germline V gene encodes CDR1 MNHEY and CDR2 SVGEGT. The V and J ends lost 6 bases and 0 bases respectively, with 14 bases between them. The CDR3 is made up of 16 amino acids. The CDR3 loop is CASRSHATATNEKLFF. The CDR3 DNA is TGTGCCAGCAGATCCCACGCGACGGCAACTAATGAAAAACTGTTTTTT.

This rearrangement joins TRBV24-1 to TRBJ2-5; perhaps D is TRBD1 or TRBD2 (5 bases each). This CDR3 is 16 amino acids long. Trimming took 3 bases from V and 4 from J, leaving 17 bases between them. Germline V gives CDR1 KGHDR, CDR2 SFDVKD. Written as DNA, the CDR3 is TGTGCCACCAGTGATCCGGGGCTAGACGGGATAGAGACCCAGTACTTC. It specifies CATSDPGLDGIETQYF.

The chain couples TRBV29-1 to TRBJ2-7; possibly TRBD1 for D (6 bases). The germline V gene has CDR1 SQVTM and CDR2 ANQGSEA. Trimming took 7 bases from V and 2 from J, leaving 15 bases between them. The CDR3 covers 13 residues. CDR3 bases: TGCAGCGCGTTGGGGCAGGGGACCTACGAGCAGTACTTC. The encoded protein is CSALGQGTYEQYF.

The V call is TRBV7-8, the J call TRBJ2-2; D is ambiguous. The V and J ends lost 5 bases and 3 bases respectively, with 7 bases between them. Per the germline V gene, CDR1 is SGHVS and CDR2 is FQNEAQ. CDR3 length: 13 amino acids. The CDR3 DNA reads as TGTGCCAGCAGCCAACAGTACACCGGGGAGCTGTTTTTT. This translates into CASSQQYTGELFF.

This clonotype has more than one count but fewer than ten. The V and J genes are TRBV20-1 and TRBJ2-7; no firm D call. This CDR3 is built from 12 residues. Germline V gives CDR1 DFQATT, CDR2 SNEGSKA (reference sequence). Trimming shortened V by 1 base and J by 3 bases, and 7 bases separated the two germline ends. The CDR3: CSARANNYEQYF. The CDR3 DNA sequence: TGCAGTGCTAGAGCTAACAACTACGAGCAGTACTTC.

As to this clonotype: Possible read error: a much larger clone is one base away. The chain couples TRBV25-1 to TRBJ2-4; 12 bases line up with TRBD2. Gene TRBJ2-5 matches the end of the DNA better, so the J call may be wrong. The CDR3 contains 15 residues. Germline V lookup: CDR1 MGHDK, CDR2 SYGVNS. DNA for the CDR3: TGTGCCGGCGGTAGACTAGCGGGGGACCAAGAGACCCAGTACTTC. Translation: CAGGRLAGDQETQYF.

The chain joins TRBV7-9 to TRBJ1-1; perhaps TRBD1 as D (6 bases). The V gene lost 1 base and the J gene lost 6 bases, with 12 bases spanning the gap. This CDR3 is built from 14 residues. CDR1 and CDR2 from the germline V gene are SEHNR and FQNEAQ (reference sequence). Here the CDR3 reads CASSLGGGGAEAFF. As DNA, the CDR3 is TGTGCCAGCAGCTTAGGAGGGGGGGGCGCTGAAGCTTTCTTT.

This clonotype appeared a few times. The junction differs from germline at one of its ends, possibly a read error. This rearrangement joins TRBV6-2 or TRBV6-3 to TRBJ2-4; a weak D match, TRBD1 (6 bases). The J call may be wrong; the DNA end is better matched by TRBJ2-7. The CDR3 sequence is 14 residues long. The germline V gene has CDR1 MNHEY and CDR2 SVGEGT. CDR3 sequence reads: CASRRDGTFHEQYF. The CDR3 DNA reads TGTGCTAGCAGAAGGGACGGGACATTCCACGAGCAGTACTTC.

This clonotype was observed a few times. The V and J genes are TRBV21-1 and TRBJ2-3; TRBD2 is taken as the D call from the table, unchecked against the DNA. TRBV21-1 is termed a pseudogene. The CDR3 is 18 residues long. Here the CDR3 DNA reads TGTGCCAGCAGCAACGGGACTAGCGGGGGATCCCACACAGATACGCAGTATTTT. Translated: CASSNGTSGGSHTDTQYF.

This clonotype was recorded a few times. The chain recombines TRBV6-5 with TRBJ1-3; D perhaps matches TRBD1 (6 bases). The V gene's germline CDR1 is MNHEY and CDR2 SVGAGI. V lost 0 bases and J lost 2, with 20 bases in between. CDR3 length equals 19 residues. The CDR3 loop is CASSYSAWQGRQAGNTIYF. CDR3 sequence (DNA): TGTGCCAGCAGTTACTCGGCTTGGCAGGGTCGACAGGCTGGAAACACCATATATTTT.

The chain combines TRBV5-5 with TRBJ2-1; D perhaps matches TRBD2 (7 bases). The CDR3 is made up of 16 amino acids. The germline gives CDR1 SGHKS, CDR2 YYEKEE (reference sequence). Trimming took off 3 bases at V and 0 bases at J, with 13 bases between the two ends. This chain's CDR3 is CASSYEGGSSYNEQFF. The CDR3 coding sequence is TGTGCCAGCAGCTACGAGGGGGGGAGCTCCTACAATGAGCAGTTCTTC.

The rearrangement uses TRBV18 and TRBJ2-7; tentatively, D is TRBD1 (5 bases). This CDR3 is 15 amino acids long. CDR1 and CDR2 (germline): KGHSH, LQKENI. Trimming took 5 bases from V and 5 from J, leaving 19 bases between them. The CDR3 coding sequence is TGTGCCAGCTCATCCGGTCTGGTGGGGCTGGACGAGCAGTACTTC. Residues: CASSSGLVGLDEQYF. The whole variable domain, remainder taken from reference TRBV18 and TRBJ2-7, is NAGVMQNPRHLVRRRGQEARLRCSPMKGHSHVYWYRQLPEEGLKFMVYLQKENIIDESGMPKERFSAEFPKEGPSILRIQQVVRGDSAAYFCASSSGLVGLDEQYFGPGTRLTVT.

V is TRBV12-3 or TRBV12-4 and J is TRBJ2-4; tentative D call: TRBD2 (6 bases). V was cut by 5 bases and J by 1 base, with 9 bases left in between. This CDR3 region has 14 residues. CDR3 DNA sequence: TGTGCCAGCAGTGTACGGGAGGCCAAAAACATTCAGTACTTC. It specifies CASSVREAKNIQYF.

This clonotype was seen only once. This chain connects TRBV7-6 to TRBJ1-1; 10 nucleotides line up with TRBD1. The CDR3 has 15 amino acids. V lost 0 bases, J lost 7 bases, and 5 bases stayed unmatched. CDR1 SGHVS and CDR2 FNYEAQ come from the germline V gene. Here the CDR3 reads CASSLAGQGYGEAFF. The CDR3 DNA reads TGTGCCAGCAGCTTAGCGGGACAGGGGTATGGTGAAGCTTTCTTT.

This clonotype has a handful of counts. The CDR3 DNA reads as TGTGCCACCGGGCTCTACGAGCAGTACTTC. Its protein is CATGLYEQYF. The genes are TRBV6-2 or TRBV6-3 and TRBJ2-7; D gene unclear. CDR1 is MNHEY and CDR2 is SVGEGT in the germline V gene. Trimming took 10 bases from V and 3 from J, leaving 7 bases between them. The CDR3 sequence is 10 residues long.

This clonotype was counted a few times. The CDR3 DNA follows: TGTGCCAGCAGCGACCTATCAACTAGAGTCCCACTCAATGAGCAGTTCTTC. Its protein product is CASSDLSTRVPLNEQFF. The V and J genes are TRBV11-2 and TRBJ2-1; D might be TRBD2 (5 bases). The CDR3 spans 17 residues. Germline CDR1 SGHAT, CDR2 FQNNGV. The V gene lost 5 bases and the J gene lost 6 bases, with 23 bases spanning the gap.